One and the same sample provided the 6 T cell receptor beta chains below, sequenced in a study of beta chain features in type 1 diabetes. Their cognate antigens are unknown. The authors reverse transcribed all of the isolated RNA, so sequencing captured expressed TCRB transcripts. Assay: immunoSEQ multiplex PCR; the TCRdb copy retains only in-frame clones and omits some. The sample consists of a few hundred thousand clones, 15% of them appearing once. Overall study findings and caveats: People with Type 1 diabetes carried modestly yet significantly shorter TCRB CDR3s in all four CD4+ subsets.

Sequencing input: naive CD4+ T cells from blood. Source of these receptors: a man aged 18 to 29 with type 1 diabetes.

The chain's CDR3 is CASSTGGGDIQYF. The CDR3 DNA follows: TGTGCCAGCAGCACCGGTGGGGGGGACATTCAGTACTTC. The chain carries TRBV7-2 and TRBJ2-4; 7 bases are shared with TRBD2. This CDR3 has 13 residues. CDR1 and CDR2 from the germline V gene are SGHTA and FQGNSA. Losses at the gene ends were 5 bases for V and 8 bases for J; bases not matched to a gene: 6.

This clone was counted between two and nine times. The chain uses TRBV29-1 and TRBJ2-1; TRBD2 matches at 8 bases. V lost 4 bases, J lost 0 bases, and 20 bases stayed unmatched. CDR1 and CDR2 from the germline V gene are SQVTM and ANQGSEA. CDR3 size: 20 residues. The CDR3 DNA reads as TGCAGCGTTGGGGGTGCCTGGGGGGGCGGGAGGCTCAGCTCCTACAATGAGCAGTTCTTC. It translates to CSVGGAWGGGRLSSYNEQFF.

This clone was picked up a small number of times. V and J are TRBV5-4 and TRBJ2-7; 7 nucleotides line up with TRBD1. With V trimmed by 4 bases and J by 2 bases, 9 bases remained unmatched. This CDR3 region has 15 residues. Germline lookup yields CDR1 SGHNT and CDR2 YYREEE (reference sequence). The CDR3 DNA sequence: TGTGCCAGCAGCGCCTCGGACAGGCCCCCCTACGAGCAGTACTTC. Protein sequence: CASSASDRPPYEQYF. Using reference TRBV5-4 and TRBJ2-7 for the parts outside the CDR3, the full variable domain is ETGVTQSPTHLIKTRGQQVTLRCSSQSGHNTVSWYQQALGQGPQFIFQYYREEENGRGNFPPRFSGLQFPNYSSELNVNALELDDSALYLCASSASDRPPYEQYFGPGTRLTVT.

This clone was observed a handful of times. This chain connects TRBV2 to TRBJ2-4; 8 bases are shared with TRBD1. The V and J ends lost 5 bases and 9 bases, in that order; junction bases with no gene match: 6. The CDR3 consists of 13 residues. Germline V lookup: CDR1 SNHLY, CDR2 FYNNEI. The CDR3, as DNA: TGTGCCAGCAGTCCAGACACAGGGGGCATTCAGTACTTC. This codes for CASSPDTGGIQYF.

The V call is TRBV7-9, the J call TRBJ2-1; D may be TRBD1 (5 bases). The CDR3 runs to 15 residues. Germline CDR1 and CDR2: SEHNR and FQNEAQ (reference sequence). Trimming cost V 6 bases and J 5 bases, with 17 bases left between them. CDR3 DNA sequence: TGTGCCAGCAGTTACGAGAGACAGCGCGACAATGAGCAGTTCTTC. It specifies CASSYERQRDNEQFF.

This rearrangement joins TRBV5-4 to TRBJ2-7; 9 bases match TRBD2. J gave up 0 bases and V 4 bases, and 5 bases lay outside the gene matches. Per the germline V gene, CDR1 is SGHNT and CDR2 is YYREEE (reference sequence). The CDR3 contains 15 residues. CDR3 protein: CASSLAGSHSYEQYF. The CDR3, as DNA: TGTGCCAGCAGCCTAGCGGGAAGCCACTCCTACGAGCAGTACTTC.